This T cell receptor (beta chain) derives from a study of technical replicates of blood from a few donors. CDR1 and CDR2 from the germline V gene are MDHEN and SYDVKM. Germline trimming cut 8 bases from V and 4 bases from J; bases unmatched to any gene: 2. The CDR3 totals 13 residues. Profiling relied on immunoSEQ multiplex PCR, and the TCRdb table lists in-frame clones only, not all of them. Here the sample spans 60,000 to 80,000 clones, just under 90% being singletons. The source is a human donor in good health. Some clones in this sample may be carry-over from other donors' samples. The genes are TRBV28 and TRBJ2-2; 9 nucleotides match TRBD1. Sequenced material: PBMCs. CDR3 in amino acids: CASGTGPTGELFF. The CDR3 coding sequence is TGTGCCAGCGGGACAGGGCCCACCGGGGAGCTGTTTTTT.